The entry that follows covers one T cell receptor beta chain sequence. This entry belongs to a study of blood T cell repertoires in COVID-19. Study context: Spain, Italy and the United States supplied samples that represented acute and convalescent COVID-19.

V gave up 3 bases and J gave up 4 bases, with 17 bases separating them. CDR1 and CDR2 (germline): DFQATT, SNEGSKA (reference sequence). The CDR3 has 15 residues. Original processing notes: The authors estimated nucleated cell counts from reference gene primer amplification. Measured with immunoSEQ multiplex PCR; TCRdb has only the in-frame clones, and not every one. V, J and clone size are those of that table, while D and trimming were read from the DNA. The sample lists 45,000 to 55,000 clones, roughly 86% occurring once. The sequence came from an elderly woman with acute or convalescent COVID-19. What was sequenced was peripheral blood. The chain combines TRBV20-1 with TRBJ2-3; a possible D gene is TRBD2 (6 bases). DNA for the CDR3: TGCAGTGCTAGTCGTCCCGCCGGGAGTGCAGATACGCAGTATTTT. Protein: CSASRPAGSADTQYF.